This T cell receptor beta chain was captured in a study of blood T cell repertoires in COVID-19. Study as a whole: PBMCs, B-cell-depleted T cells, or T cells were the source of the cDNA or gDNA that made up the material.

This CDR3 comprises 14 residues. After removal of 2 bases from V and 2 bases from J, the junction contained 2 bases not matched to a gene. Germline CDR1 is MDHEN and CDR2 is SYDVKM. Profiling relied on immunoSEQ multiplex PCR, and the TCRdb table lists in-frame clones only, not all of them. This table holds about 110,000 clones, approximately 86% found once. The chain is built from TRBV28 and TRBJ2-7; 8 bases match TRBD1. The sequenced sample was peripheral blood. This TCR was sampled from a woman aged 45-65 years with active or convalescent COVID-19. This CDR3 is CASSLPGGPYEQYF. The CDR3 DNA follows: TGTGCCAGCAGTTTACCAGGGGGCCCCTACGAGCAGTACTTC.